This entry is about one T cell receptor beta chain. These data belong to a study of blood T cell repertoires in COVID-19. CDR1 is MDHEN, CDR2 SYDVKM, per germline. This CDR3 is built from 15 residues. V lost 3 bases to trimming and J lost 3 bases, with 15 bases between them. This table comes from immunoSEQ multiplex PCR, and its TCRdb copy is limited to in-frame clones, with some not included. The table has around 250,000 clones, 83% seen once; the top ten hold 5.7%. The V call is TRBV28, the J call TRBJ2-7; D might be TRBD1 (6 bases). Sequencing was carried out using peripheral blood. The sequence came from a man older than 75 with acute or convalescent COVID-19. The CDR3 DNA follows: TGTGCCAGCAGTTTCCCCTCCCGGGACAACTACGAGCAGTACTTC. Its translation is CASSFPSRDNYEQYF.